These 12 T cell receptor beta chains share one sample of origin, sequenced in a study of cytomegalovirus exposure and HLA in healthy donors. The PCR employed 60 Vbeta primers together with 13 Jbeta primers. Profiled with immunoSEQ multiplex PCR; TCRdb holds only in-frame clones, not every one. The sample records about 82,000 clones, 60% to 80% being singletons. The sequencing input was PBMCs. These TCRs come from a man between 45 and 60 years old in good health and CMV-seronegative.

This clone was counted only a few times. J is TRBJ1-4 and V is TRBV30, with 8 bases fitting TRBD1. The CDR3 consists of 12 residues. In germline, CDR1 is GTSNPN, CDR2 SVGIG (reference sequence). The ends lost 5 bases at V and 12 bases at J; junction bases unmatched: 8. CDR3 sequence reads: CAWDQGAGQLFF. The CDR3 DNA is TGTGCCTGGGATCAGGGGGCAGGACAACTGTTTTTT.

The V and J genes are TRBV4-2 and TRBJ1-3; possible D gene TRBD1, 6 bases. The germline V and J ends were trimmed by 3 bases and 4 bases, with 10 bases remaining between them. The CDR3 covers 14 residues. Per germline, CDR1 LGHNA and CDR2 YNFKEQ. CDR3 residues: CASSQDRAGNTIYF. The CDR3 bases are TGTGCCAGCAGCCAGGACAGAGCAGGAAACACCATATATTTT.

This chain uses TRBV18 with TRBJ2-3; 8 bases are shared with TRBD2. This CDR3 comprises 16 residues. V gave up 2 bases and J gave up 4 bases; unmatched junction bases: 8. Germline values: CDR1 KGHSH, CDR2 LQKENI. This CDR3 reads CASSPGASGGSDTQYF. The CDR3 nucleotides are TGTGCCAGCTCACCAGGGGCGTCGGGGGGGTCAGATACGCAGTATTTT.

The chain's CDR3 is CASSLGVTGGAGETQYF. As DNA, the CDR3 is TGCGCCAGCAGCTTGGGGGTGACAGGGGGCGCGGGAGAGACCCAGTACTTC. The chain couples TRBV5-1 to TRBJ2-5, with TRBD1 identical over 10 bases. In germline, CDR1 is SGHRS, CDR2 YFSETQ. The CDR3 covers 17 residues. The V gene end was trimmed by 0 bases and the J gene end by 4 bases; junction bases not matched to a gene: 9. Filled out from reference TRBV5-1 and TRBJ2-5, the complete variable domain reads KAGVTQTPRYLIKTRGQQVTLSCSPISGHRSVSWYQQTPGQGLQFLFEYFSETQRNKGNFPGRFSGRQFSNSRSEMNVSTLELGDSALYLCASSLGVTGGAGETQYFGPGTRLLVL.

The CDR3 here is CASSPDYNSYEQYF. CDR3 nucleotide sequence: TGTGCCAGCAGTCCCGACTACAACTCCTACGAGCAGTACTTC. The V and J genes are TRBV7-2 and TRBJ2-7, with D tentatively TRBD2 (5 bases). V lost 6 bases and J lost 0, with 12 bases in between. The CDR3 is 14 residues long. Germline values: CDR1 SGHTA, CDR2 FQGNSA.

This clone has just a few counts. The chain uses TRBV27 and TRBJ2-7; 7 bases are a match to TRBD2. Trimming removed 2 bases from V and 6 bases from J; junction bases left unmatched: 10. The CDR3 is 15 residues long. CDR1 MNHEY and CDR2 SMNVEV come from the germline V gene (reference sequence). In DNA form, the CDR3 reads TGTGCCAGCAGTTTAGGGAACCCTGGGGGGGGCGAGCAGTACTTC. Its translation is CASSLGNPGGGEQYF.

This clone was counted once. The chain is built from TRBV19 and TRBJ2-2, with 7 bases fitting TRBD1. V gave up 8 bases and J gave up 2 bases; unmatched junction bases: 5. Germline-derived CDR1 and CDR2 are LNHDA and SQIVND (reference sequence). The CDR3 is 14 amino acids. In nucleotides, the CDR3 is TGTGCCAGTCGCGACAGGGTTAACACCGGGGAGCTGTTTTTT. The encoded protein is CASRDRVNTGELFF.

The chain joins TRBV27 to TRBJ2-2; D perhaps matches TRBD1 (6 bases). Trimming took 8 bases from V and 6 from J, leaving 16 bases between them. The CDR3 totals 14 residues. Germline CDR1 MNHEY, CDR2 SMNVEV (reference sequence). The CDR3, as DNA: TGTGCCAGCCAGGGGTCAAGATTGGCCGGGGAGCTGTTTTTT. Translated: CASQGSRLAGELFF.

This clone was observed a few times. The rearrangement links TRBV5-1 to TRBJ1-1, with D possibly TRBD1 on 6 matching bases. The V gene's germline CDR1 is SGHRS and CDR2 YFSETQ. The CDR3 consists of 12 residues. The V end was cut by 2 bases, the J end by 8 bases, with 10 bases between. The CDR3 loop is CASSFSQGEAFF. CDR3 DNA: TGCGCCAGCAGCTTTTCCCAGGGGGAAGCTTTCTTT.

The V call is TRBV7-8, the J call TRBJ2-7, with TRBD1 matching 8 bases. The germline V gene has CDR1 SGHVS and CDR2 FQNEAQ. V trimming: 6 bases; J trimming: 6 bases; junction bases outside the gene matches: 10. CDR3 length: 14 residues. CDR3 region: CASSFSQGAAEQYF. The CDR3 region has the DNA TGTGCCAGCAGTTTCTCTCAGGGGGCGGCCGAGCAGTACTTC.

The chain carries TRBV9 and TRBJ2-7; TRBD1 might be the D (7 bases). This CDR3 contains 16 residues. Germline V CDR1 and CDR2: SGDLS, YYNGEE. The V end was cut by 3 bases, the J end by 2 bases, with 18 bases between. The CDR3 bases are TGTGCCAGCAGCGCCCAGGCGGGACAGACAACCTACGAGCAGTACTTC. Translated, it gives CASSAQAGQTTYEQYF.

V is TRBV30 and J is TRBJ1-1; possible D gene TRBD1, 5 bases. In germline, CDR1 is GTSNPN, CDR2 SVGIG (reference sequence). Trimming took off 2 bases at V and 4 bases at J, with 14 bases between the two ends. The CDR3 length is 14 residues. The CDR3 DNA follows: TGTGCCTGGAGTCCACCGACAGTTCCCACTGAAGCTTTCTTT. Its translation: CAWSPPTVPTEAFF. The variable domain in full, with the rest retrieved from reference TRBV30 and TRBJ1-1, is SQTIHQWPATLVQPVGSPLSLECTVEGTSNPNLYWYRQAAGRGLQLLFYSVGIGQISSEVPQNLSASRPQDRQFILSSKKLLLSDSGFYLCAWSPPTVPTEAFFGQGTRLTVV.